Shown below are 31 T cell receptor beta chains from a single sample sequenced in a study of cytomegalovirus exposure and HLA in healthy donors. This PCR relied on a set of 60 Vbeta primers and 13 Jbeta primers. Using immunoSEQ multiplex PCR, the repertoire was profiled, and TCRdb retains in-frame clones only, with some absent. The table shows approximately 190,000 clones, with just under 70% occurring only once. The specimen sequenced was PBMCs. These receptors were obtained from a middle-aged man in good health and CMV-seropositive.

The gene calls are TRBV28 and TRBJ1-4, with a weak D call TRBD1 (5 bases). Deletions cut 6 bases from V and 6 bases from J, with 17 bases between. Germline-derived CDR1 and CDR2 are MDHEN and SYDVKM. There are 15 residues in the CDR3. CDR3 amino acids: CASSLNGGVYEKLFF. The CDR3 nucleotides are TGTGCCAGCAGCCTTAATGGGGGGGTTTATGAAAAACTGTTTTTT.

This clone was counted only a few times. The chain employs TRBV6-1 and TRBJ1-5, with TRBD1 matching over 7 bases. There are 16 residues in the CDR3. Germline V gene sequence: CDR1 MNHNS, CDR2 SASEGT. The junction had 8 bases not matched to a gene; V was cut back by 2 bases and J by 4 bases. This chain's CDR3 is CASSEMEGALNQPQHF. The CDR3, as DNA: TGTGCCAGCAGTGAAATGGAGGGGGCGCTGAATCAGCCCCAGCATTTT.

The chain combines TRBV7-9 with TRBJ1-4; weak D call: TRBD1 (6 bases). Germline values: CDR1 SEHNR, CDR2 FQNEAQ (reference sequence). CDR3 size: 15 residues. The V and J ends lost 5 bases and 2 bases respectively, with 12 bases between them. CDR3 bases: TGTGCCAGCAGCACCCACAGGGCGACTAATGAAAAACTGTTTTTT. It translates to CASSTHRATNEKLFF.

The gene calls are TRBV6-1 and TRBJ1-3; perhaps TRBD1 as D (5 bases). Germline V gene data show CDR1 as MNHNS and CDR2 as SASEGT. This CDR3 contains 17 residues. Trimming took 2 bases from V and 0 from J, leaving 14 bases between them. In DNA, the CDR3 is TGTGCCAGCAGTGAACGGTCGACAGCGTTCTCTGGAAACACCATATATTTT. It translates to CASSERSTAFSGNTIYF.

This sequence joins TRBV7-2 and TRBJ2-5; 12 bases line up with TRBD2. Per the germline V gene, CDR1 is SGHTA and CDR2 is FQGNSA. This CDR3 is 15 amino acids long. J was trimmed by 6 bases and V by 4 bases; bases with no gene match: 6. The chain's CDR3 is CASSSLAGGGKTQYF. Here the CDR3 DNA reads TGTGCCAGCAGCTCACTAGCGGGGGGTGGTAAGACCCAGTACTTC.

This chain links TRBV5-1 with TRBJ2-1; D is possibly TRBD2 (7 bases). CDR3 size: 14 residues. In germline, CDR1 is SGHRS, CDR2 YFSETQ. Trimming took 5 bases from V and 8 from J, leaving 17 bases between them. In DNA form, the CDR3 reads TGCGCCAGCAGGGTTGAGGGGGGGCTCTATGAGCAGTTCTTC. Its translation: CASRVEGGLYEQFF.

J is TRBJ2-3 and V is TRBV28, with 7 bases identical to TRBD2. V shed 6 bases, J shed 0 bases, and the junction held 3 bases outside the gene matches. The CDR3 loop spans 14 amino acids. Per the germline V gene, CDR1 is MDHEN and CDR2 is SYDVKM. The CDR3 coding sequence is TGTGCCAGCAGCCAAGCGGGGAGCACAGATACGCAGTATTTT. Translation: CASSQAGSTDTQYF.

V and J are TRBV19 and TRBJ1-4; the D is unclear. V was clipped by 5 bases and J by 4 bases, with 5 bases between them. CDR3 size: 12 residues. The germline V gene encodes CDR1 LNHDA and CDR2 SQIVND (reference sequence). CDR3 coding DNA: TGTGCCAGTAGTCCCGTTAATGAAAAACTGTTTTTT. Protein: CASSPVNEKLFF.

In nucleotides, the CDR3 is TGTGCCAGCAGCTTGAGCCCGCTCTCCTACGAGCAGTACTTC. As protein: CASSLSPLSYEQYF. The V gene is TRBV5-6, the J gene TRBJ2-5; D is uncertain. The DNA end is a closer match to TRBJ2-7, so the J assignment may be wrong. The germline CDR1 and CDR2 sequences are SGHDT and YYEEEE. This CDR3 has 14 amino acids.

In its sample, this clone was seen a few times. The V and J genes are TRBV4-3 and TRBJ2-4; 13 nucleotides agree with TRBD2. This CDR3 spans 20 amino acids. V shed 4 bases, J shed 0 bases, and the junction held 12 bases outside the gene matches. Germline CDR1 is LGHNA and CDR2 is YSLEER. CDR3 sequence (DNA): TGCGCCAGCAGCCCGAGTCGGACTAGCGGGGGTTTCGGAGCCAAAAACATTCAGTACTTC. As protein: CASSPSRTSGGFGAKNIQYF.

This clone appeared a few times. The V and J genes are TRBV11-3 and TRBJ2-3; 8 bases match TRBD2. CDR1 is SGHNT, CDR2 YENEEA, per germline. This CDR3 is built from 15 residues. Trimming at V came to 4 bases and at J to 5 bases, leaving 8 bases not matched to a gene. This CDR3 reads CASSSGGIRGDTQYF. The CDR3 region has the DNA TGTGCCAGCAGCTCGGGGGGGATTCGGGGAGATACGCAGTATTTT. Together with reference TRBV11-3 and TRBJ2-3, the CDR3 gives the full variable domain: EAGVVQSPRYKIIEKKQPVAFWCNPISGHNTLYWYLQNLGQGPELLIRYENEEAVDDSQLPKDRFSAERLKGVDSTLKIQPAELGDSAVYLCASSSGGIRGDTQYFGPGTRLTVL.

This clone turned up a few times. The DNA for the CDR3 is TGTGCCAGCAGCCCCAGGACAGGGGAAGGTCAGCCCCAGCATTTT. It yields the protein CASSPRTGEGQPQHF. The V gene is TRBV7-2, the J gene TRBJ1-5; 9 nucleotides align to TRBD1. J lost 6 bases, V lost 5 bases, and 8 bases had no gene match. Germline values: CDR1 SGHTA, CDR2 FQGNSA. The CDR3 consists of 15 residues.

DNA for the CDR3: TGTGCCAGTATGAGGACAGGGATTTTGGAGCCCACCATATATTTT. Amino acids: CASMRTGILEPTIYF. This rearrangement joins TRBV19 to TRBJ1-3; the match to TRBD1 covers 8 bases. The V gene's germline CDR1 is LNHDA and CDR2 SQIVND (reference sequence). The ends lost 7 bases at V and 9 bases at J; junction bases unmatched: 14. The CDR3 totals 15 residues.

This clone appeared a few times. The rearrangement links TRBV10-3 to TRBJ2-7, with TRBD2 matching over 9 bases. The V and J ends lost 0 bases and 0 bases, in that order; junction bases with no gene match: 9. The CDR3 contains 18 residues. Germline CDR1 ENHRY, CDR2 SYGVKD. The DNA of the CDR3 is TGTGCCATCAGTGAGTCGGGTAGCGGGGGACCCAGCTCCTACGAGCAGTACTTC. It is translated as CAISESGSGGPSSYEQYF.

V and J are TRBV4-1 and TRBJ1-3; 8 nucleotides agree with TRBD1. The V segment lost 1 base and the J segment 1 base; nucleotides outside the gene matches: 21. This CDR3 spans 22 amino acids. Germline V CDR1 and CDR2: MGHRA, YSYEKL. CDR3 nucleotides: TGCGCCAGCAGCCAAGGAGCCCCACCACGGACAGGGAATATGCTATCTGGAAACACCATATATTTT. Translating it yields CASSQGAPPRTGNMLSGNTIYF.

The chain has TRBV5-4 and TRBJ1-1; 12 bases are shared with TRBD1. This CDR3 comprises 18 residues. The V and J ends lost 0 bases and 0 bases, in that order; junction bases with no gene match: 6. Germline-derived CDR1 and CDR2 are SGHNT and YYREEE (reference sequence). In DNA, the CDR3 is TGTGCCAGCAGCTTGGATGGGACAGGGGGCTTTGTGAACACTGAAGCTTTCTTT. This gives the protein CASSLDGTGGFVNTEAFF.

The chain has TRBV15 and TRBJ1-5; D gene ambiguous. Trimming removed 0 bases from V and 6 bases from J, with 6 bases in between. The germline CDR1 and CDR2 sequences are LNHNV and YYDKDF (reference sequence). This CDR3 region has 13 residues. CDR3 sequence (DNA): TGTGCCACCAGCAGAGATATGTCTCAGCCCCAGCATTTT. Protein: CATSRDMSQPQHF.

The chain carries TRBV4-1 and TRBJ1-1, with a weak D call TRBD1 (5 bases). From germline, CDR1 is MGHRA and CDR2 YSYEKL. The CDR3 has 15 amino acids. Between the trimmed V and J ends, which lost 4 bases and 0 bases, there was a span of 12 bases. CDR3 region: CASSPAGGLNTEAFF. CDR3 in DNA: TGCGCCAGCAGCCCCGCGGGGGGGTTGAACACTGAAGCTTTCTTT.

V is TRBV19 and J is TRBJ2-7, with D unclear. The V end was cut by 3 bases, the J end by 1 base, with 7 bases between. Germline CDR1 reads LNHDA; CDR2 reads SQIVND (reference sequence). The CDR3 runs to 13 residues. Here the CDR3 reads CASSMELSYEQYF. As DNA, the CDR3 is TGTGCCAGTAGTATGGAGCTTTCCTACGAGCAGTACTTC.

The rearrangement joins TRBV29-1 to TRBJ1-2; D gene ambiguous. V lost 5 bases to trimming and J lost 4 bases, with 11 bases between them. From germline, CDR1 is SQVTM and CDR2 ANQGSEA. The CDR3 spans 12 residues. This CDR3 reads CSVPETSYGYTF. CDR3 DNA: TGCAGCGTTCCCGAGACTTCCTATGGCTACACCTTC. The full variable domain, completed using reference TRBV29-1 and TRBJ1-2, is SAVISQKPSRDICQRGTSLTIQCQVDSQVTMMFWYRQQPGQSLTLIATANQGSEATYESGFVIDKFPISRPNLTFSTLTVSNMSPEDSSIYLCSVPETSYGYTFGSGTRLTVV.

The chain combines TRBV18 with TRBJ1-5; a weak D match, TRBD1 (5 bases). Germline V gives CDR1 KGHSH, CDR2 LQKENI. V was cut by 3 bases and J by 0 bases, with 18 bases left in between. The CDR3 has 18 residues. The DNA of the CDR3 is TGTGCCAGCTCACCGCCCGGGCAGGGAATAACTAGCAATCAGCCCCAGCATTTT. Amino acid sequence: CASSPPGQGITSNQPQHF.

The chain recombines TRBV11-2 with TRBJ2-1, with 7 nucleotides matching TRBD2. This CDR3 spans 14 amino acids. Per the germline V gene, CDR1 is SGHAT and CDR2 is FQNNGV. J lost 6 bases, V lost 1 base, and 3 bases had no gene match. Here the CDR3 DNA reads TGTGCCAGCAGCTTAGTTCCTAGCGGCAATGAGCAGTTCTTC. Translated, it gives CASSLVPSGNEQFF.

The CDR3: CAIQGAGQETQYF. CDR3 coding DNA: TGTGCCATTCAGGGGGCAGGGCAAGAGACCCAGTACTTC. The rearrangement links TRBV10-3 to TRBJ2-5, with 8 positions matching TRBD1. V was pared by 9 bases and J by 2 bases, with 5 bases of the junction left unmatched. Germline lookup yields CDR1 ENHRY and CDR2 SYGVKD. The CDR3 has 13 residues.

The chain employs TRBV2 and TRBJ2-5, with 9 bases lining up with TRBD2. The CDR3 has 17 amino acids. V was clipped by 0 bases and J by 4 bases; unmatched bases: 9. The germline gives CDR1 SNHLY, CDR2 FYNNEI. The CDR3 nucleotides read TGTGCCAGCAGTGAAGCCGGGCGCGGGGGGGCCGTAGAGACCCAGTACTTC. Encoded protein: CASSEAGRGGAVETQYF.

V and J are TRBV5-1 and TRBJ2-2; 7 bases map to TRBD2. V trimming: 4 bases; J trimming: 5 bases; junction bases outside the gene matches: 26. The CDR3 consists of 21 residues. In germline, CDR1 is SGHRS, CDR2 YFSETQ. CDR3 bases: TGCGCCAGCAGCGGAGATCGTGCAGGACTAGGAGGTTGGGTTGGGACCGGGGAGCTGTTTTTT. Amino acids: CASSGDRAGLGGWVGTGELFF.

The chain is built from TRBV2 and TRBJ2-1; the D gene is possibly TRBD2 (5 bases). Germline values: CDR1 SNHLY, CDR2 FYNNEI. The germline V and J ends were trimmed by 3 bases and 0 bases, with 21 bases remaining between them. CDR3 length: 19 residues. In DNA, the CDR3 is TGTGCCAGCAGTGATCCCCCCCTCGGAAGCGGAAGCTCCTACAATGAGCAGTTCTTC. Residues: CASSDPPLGSGSSYNEQFF.

A single count supports this clone. The chain couples TRBV29-1 to TRBJ2-1; 9 nucleotides match TRBD2. This CDR3 comprises 13 residues. Germline CDR1 is SQVTM and CDR2 is ANQGSEA. V was clipped by 7 bases and J by 3 bases; unmatched bases: 4. CDR3 sequence: CSDERGDYNEQFF. CDR3 coding DNA: TGCAGCGATGAGCGGGGGGACTACAATGAGCAGTTCTTC.

The DNA for the CDR3 is TGCGCCAGCAGCTCTGACAGCTCTGGAAACACCATATATTTT. This sequence encodes CASSSDSSGNTIYF. The chain uses TRBV5-1 and TRBJ1-3; possible D gene TRBD1, 5 bases. Germline V CDR1 and CDR2: SGHRS, YFSETQ. This CDR3 region has 14 residues. V was cut by 3 bases and J by 0 bases, with 7 bases left in between.

V and J are TRBV19 and TRBJ1-1, with TRBD1 identical over 7 bases. Trimming cost V 9 bases and J 10 bases; bases outside gene matches: 17. Germline V gene data show CDR1 as LNHDA and CDR2 as SQIVND (reference sequence). The CDR3 has 14 amino acids. CDR3 residues: CASKTGELSSVAFF. DNA of the CDR3: TGTGCCAGCAAAACAGGGGAACTGTCCAGCGTAGCTTTCTTT. The whole variable domain, remainder taken from reference TRBV19 and TRBJ1-1, is DGGITQSPKYLFRKEGQNVTLSCEQNLNHDAMYWYRQDPGQGLRLIYYSQIVNDFQKGDIAEGYSVSREKKESFPLTVTSAQKNPTAFYLCASKTGELSSVAFFGQGTRLTVV.

This clone has a handful of counts. The chain recombines TRBV11-2 with TRBJ2-3, with a tentative D call TRBD2 (7 bases). V was cut by 1 base and J by 5 bases, with 16 bases left in between. CDR3 length equals 16 residues. Germline CDR1 and CDR2: SGHAT and FQNNGV. The DNA of the CDR3 is TGTGCCAGCAGCTTAGTATCCTGGGGGGGCGAAGATACGCAGTATTTT. Amino acid sequence: CASSLVSWGGEDTQYF.

The chain combines TRBV7-9 with TRBJ1-5, with TRBD1 matching over 7 bases. Germline loops: CDR1 SEHNR, CDR2 FQNEAQ (reference sequence). This CDR3 contains 17 residues. The V gene end was trimmed by 0 bases and the J gene end by 1 base; junction bases not matched to a gene: 6. CDR3: CASSLAGGPISNQPQHF. As DNA, the CDR3 is TGTGCCAGCAGCTTAGCAGGGGGCCCCATCAGCAATCAGCCCCAGCATTTT.